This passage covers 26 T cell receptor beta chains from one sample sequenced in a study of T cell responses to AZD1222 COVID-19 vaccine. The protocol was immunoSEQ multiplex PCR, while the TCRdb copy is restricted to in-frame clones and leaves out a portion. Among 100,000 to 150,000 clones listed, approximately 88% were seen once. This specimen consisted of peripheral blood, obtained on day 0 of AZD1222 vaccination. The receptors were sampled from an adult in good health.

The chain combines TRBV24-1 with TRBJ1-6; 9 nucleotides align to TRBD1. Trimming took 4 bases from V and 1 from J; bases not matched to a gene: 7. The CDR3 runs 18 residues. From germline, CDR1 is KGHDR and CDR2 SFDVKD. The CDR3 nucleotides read TGTGCCACCAGTGAATGGGACAGGGAATGGTCCTATAATTCACCCCTCCACTTT. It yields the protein CATSEWDREWSYNSPLHF.

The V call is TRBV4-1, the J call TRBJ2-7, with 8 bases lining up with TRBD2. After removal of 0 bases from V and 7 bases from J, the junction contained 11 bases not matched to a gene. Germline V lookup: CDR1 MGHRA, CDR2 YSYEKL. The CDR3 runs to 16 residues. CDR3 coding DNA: TGCGCCAGCAGCCAAGAGGGTACGGGAGGGCTTGAAGAGCAGTACTTC. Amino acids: CASSQEGTGGLEEQYF.

The DNA of the CDR3 is TGTGCCAGCAGTTCCCACTTCACAGGGGGGGCAGGCTATGGCTACACCTTC. Protein sequence: CASSSHFTGGAGYGYTF. V usage is TRBV28 and J usage is TRBJ1-2, with TRBD1 identical over 8 bases. This CDR3 contains 17 residues. Germline V gene data show CDR1 as MDHEN and CDR2 as SYDVKM. With 4 bases clipped from V and 4 bases from J, the junction kept 14 bases outside the gene matches.

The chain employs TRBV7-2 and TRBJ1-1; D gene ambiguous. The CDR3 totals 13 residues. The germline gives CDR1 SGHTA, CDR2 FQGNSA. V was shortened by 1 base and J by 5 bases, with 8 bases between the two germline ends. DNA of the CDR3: TGTGCCAGCAGCTTAGAAGGGTTTACTGAAGCTTTCTTT. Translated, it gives CASSLEGFTEAFF. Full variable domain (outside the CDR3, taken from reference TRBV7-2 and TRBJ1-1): GAGVSQSPSNKVTEKGKDVELRCDPISGHTALYWYRQSLGQGLEFLIYFQGNSAPDKSGLPSDRFSAERTGGSVSTLTIQRTQQEDSAVYLCASSLEGFTEAFFGQGTRLTVV.

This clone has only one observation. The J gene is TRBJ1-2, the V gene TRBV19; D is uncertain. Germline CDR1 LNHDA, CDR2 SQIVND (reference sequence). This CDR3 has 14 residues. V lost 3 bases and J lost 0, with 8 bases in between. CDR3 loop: CASSMGLSNYGYTF. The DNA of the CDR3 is TGTGCCAGTAGTATGGGCCTCTCTAACTATGGCTACACCTTC. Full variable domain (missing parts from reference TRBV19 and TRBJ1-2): DGGITQSPKYLFRKEGQNVTLSCEQNLNHDAMYWYRQDPGQGLRLIYYSQIVNDFQKGDIAEGYSVSREKKESFPLTVTSAQKNPTAFYLCASSMGLSNYGYTFGSGTRLTVV.

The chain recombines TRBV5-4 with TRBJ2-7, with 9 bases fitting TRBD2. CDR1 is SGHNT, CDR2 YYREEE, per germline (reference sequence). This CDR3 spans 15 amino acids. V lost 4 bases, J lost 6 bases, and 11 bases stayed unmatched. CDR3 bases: TGTGCCAGCAGCGAGTTAGCGGGAGTTTCACCCGAGCAGTACTTC. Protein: CASSELAGVSPEQYF.

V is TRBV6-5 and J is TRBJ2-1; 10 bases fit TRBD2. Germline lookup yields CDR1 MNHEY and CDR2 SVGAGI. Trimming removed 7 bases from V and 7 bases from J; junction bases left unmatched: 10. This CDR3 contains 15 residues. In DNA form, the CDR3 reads TGTGCCAGCACCCCCGAAGCGGGGGGGTGGAATGAGCAGTTCTTC. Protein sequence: CASTPEAGGWNEQFF.

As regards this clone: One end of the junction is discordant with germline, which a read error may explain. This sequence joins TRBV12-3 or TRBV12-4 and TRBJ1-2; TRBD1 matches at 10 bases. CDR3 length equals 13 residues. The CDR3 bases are TGTGCCAGCAGTTTAGGGCCAAGACAGGGGGCGGCCTTC. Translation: CASSLGPRQGAAF.

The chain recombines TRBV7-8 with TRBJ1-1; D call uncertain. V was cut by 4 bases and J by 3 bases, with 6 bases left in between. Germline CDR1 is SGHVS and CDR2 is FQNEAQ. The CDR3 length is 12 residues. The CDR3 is CASSSGYTEAFF. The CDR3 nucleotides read TGTGCCAGCAGCTCGGGGTACACTGAAGCTTTCTTT.

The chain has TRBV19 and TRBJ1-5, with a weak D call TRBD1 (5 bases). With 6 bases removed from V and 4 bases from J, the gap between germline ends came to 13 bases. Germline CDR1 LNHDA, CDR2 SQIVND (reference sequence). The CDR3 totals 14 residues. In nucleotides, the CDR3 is TGTGCCAGTAGCCCGGGACCGGGGAATCAGCCCCAGCATTTT. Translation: CASSPGPGNQPQHF. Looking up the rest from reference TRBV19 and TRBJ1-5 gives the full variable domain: DGGITQSPKYLFRKEGQNVTLSCEQNLNHDAMYWYRQDPGQGLRLIYYSQIVNDFQKGDIAEGYSVSREKKESFPLTVTSAQKNPTAFYLCASSPGPGNQPQHFGDGTRLSIL.

CDR3 DNA sequence: TGTGCCAGCAGCCCATGGGACAGTCCCTACGAGCAGTACTTC. This encodes CASSPWDSPYEQYF. The V and J genes are TRBV7-8 and TRBJ2-7; 7 nucleotides agree with TRBD1. Germline V gene lookup returns CDR1 SGHVS and CDR2 FQNEAQ. V lost 5 bases, J lost 2 bases, and 6 bases stayed unmatched. This CDR3 has 14 residues.

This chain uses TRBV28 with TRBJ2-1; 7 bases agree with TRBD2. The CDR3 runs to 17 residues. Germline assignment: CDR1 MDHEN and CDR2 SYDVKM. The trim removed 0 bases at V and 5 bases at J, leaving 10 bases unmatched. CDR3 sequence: CASSLCPELAHNNEQFF. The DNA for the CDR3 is TGTGCCAGCAGTTTATGCCCCGAACTAGCGCACAACAATGAGCAGTTCTTC.

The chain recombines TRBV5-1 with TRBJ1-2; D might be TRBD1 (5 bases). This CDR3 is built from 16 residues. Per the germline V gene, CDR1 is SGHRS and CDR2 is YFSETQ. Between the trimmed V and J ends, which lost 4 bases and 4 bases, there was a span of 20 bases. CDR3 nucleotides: TGCGCCAGCAGCCAGGGTGCGGGGGTAGGGAGCTATGGCTACACCTTC. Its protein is CASSQGAGVGSYGYTF.

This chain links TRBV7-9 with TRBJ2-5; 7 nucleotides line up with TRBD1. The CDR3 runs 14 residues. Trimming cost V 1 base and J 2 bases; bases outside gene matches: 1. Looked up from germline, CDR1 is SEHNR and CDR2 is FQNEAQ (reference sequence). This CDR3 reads CASSLGDSQETQYF. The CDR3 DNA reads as TGTGCCAGCAGCTTAGGGGACAGTCAAGAGACCCAGTACTTC.

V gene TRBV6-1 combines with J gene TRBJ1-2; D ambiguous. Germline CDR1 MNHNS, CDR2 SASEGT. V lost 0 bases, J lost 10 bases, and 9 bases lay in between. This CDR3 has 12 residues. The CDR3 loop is CASSEARPYYTF. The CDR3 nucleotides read TGTGCCAGCAGTGAAGCGCGACCCTACTACACCTTC.

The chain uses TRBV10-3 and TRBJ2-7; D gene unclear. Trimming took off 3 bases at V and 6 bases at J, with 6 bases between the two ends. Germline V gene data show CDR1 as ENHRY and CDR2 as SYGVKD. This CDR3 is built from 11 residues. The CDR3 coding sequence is TGTGCCATCAGTGATAGAGGCGAGCAGTACTTC. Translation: CAISDRGEQYF.

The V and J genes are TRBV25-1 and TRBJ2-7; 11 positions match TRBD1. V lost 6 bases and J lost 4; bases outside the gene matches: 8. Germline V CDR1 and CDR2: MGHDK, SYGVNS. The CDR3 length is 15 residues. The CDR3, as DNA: TGTGCCAGCAGGGAGCCCGGGACAGGGGGGTACGAGCAGTACTTC. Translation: CASREPGTGGYEQYF.

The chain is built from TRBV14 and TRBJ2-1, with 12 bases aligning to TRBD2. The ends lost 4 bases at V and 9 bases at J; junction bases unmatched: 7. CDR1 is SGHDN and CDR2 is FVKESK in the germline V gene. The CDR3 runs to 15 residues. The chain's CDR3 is CASSPRLAGVGEQFF. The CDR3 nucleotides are TGTGCCAGCAGCCCCCGACTAGCGGGAGTGGGTGAGCAGTTCTTC.

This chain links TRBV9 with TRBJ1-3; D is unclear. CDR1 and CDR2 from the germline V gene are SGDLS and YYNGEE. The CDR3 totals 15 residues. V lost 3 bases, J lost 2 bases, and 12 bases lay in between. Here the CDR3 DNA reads TGTGCCAGCAGCGCCCGGGCAGCCACTGGAAACACCATATATTTT. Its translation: CASSARAATGNTIYF.

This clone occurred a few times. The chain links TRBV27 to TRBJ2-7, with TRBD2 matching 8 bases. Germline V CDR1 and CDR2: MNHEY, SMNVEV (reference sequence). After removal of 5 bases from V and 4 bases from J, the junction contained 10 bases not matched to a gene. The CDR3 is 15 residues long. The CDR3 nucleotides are TGTGCCAGCAGTCTTACTAGCGGACCCTCTTACGAGCAGTACTTC. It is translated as CASSLTSGPSYEQYF.

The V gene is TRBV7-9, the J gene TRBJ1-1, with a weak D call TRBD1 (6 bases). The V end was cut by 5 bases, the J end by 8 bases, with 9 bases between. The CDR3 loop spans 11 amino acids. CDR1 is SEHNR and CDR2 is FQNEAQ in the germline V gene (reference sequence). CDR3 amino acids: CASSPGAEAFF. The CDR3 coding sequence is TGTGCCAGCAGCCCAGGGGCCGAAGCTTTCTTT. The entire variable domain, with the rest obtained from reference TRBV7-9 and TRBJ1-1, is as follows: DTGVSQNPRHKITKRGQNVTFRCDPISEHNRLYWYRQTLGQGPEFLTYFQNEAQLEKSRLLSDRFSAERPKGSFSTLEIQRTEQGDSAMYLCASSPGAEAFFGQGTRLTVV.

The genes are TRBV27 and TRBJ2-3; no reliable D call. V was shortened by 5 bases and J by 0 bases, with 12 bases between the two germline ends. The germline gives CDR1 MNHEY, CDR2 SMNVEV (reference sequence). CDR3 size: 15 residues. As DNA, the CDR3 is TGTGCCAGCAGTCCTCGACCCACTAGCACAGATACGCAGTATTTT. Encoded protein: CASSPRPTSTDTQYF.

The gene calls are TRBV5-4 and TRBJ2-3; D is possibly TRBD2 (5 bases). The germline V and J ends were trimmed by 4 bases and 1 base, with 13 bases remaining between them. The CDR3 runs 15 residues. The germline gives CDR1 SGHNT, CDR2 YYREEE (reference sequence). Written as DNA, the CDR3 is TGTGCCAGCAGCCCCCCAACTAGTGGCACAGATACGCAGTATTTT. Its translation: CASSPPTSGTDTQYF. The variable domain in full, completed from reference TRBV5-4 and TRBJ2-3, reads ETGVTQSPTHLIKTRGQQVTLRCSSQSGHNTVSWYQQALGQGPQFIFQYYREEENGRGNFPPRFSGLQFPNYSSELNVNALELDDSALYLCASSPPTSGTDTQYFGPGTRLTVL.

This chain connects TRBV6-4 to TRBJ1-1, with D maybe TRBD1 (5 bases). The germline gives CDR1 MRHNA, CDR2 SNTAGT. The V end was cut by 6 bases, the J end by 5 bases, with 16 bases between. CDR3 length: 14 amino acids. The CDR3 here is CASSLHSGATEAFF. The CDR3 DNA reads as TGTGCCAGCAGCCTACATAGTGGGGCTACTGAAGCTTTCTTT.

CDR3 in DNA: TGTGCCAGCAGTCGTAACTACTACAATGAGCAGTTCTTC. This encodes CASSRNYYNEQFF. V is TRBV27 and J is TRBJ2-1; D is uncertain. From germline, CDR1 is MNHEY and CDR2 SMNVEV (reference sequence). Deletions cut 5 bases from V and 3 bases from J, with 8 bases between. The CDR3 contains 13 residues.

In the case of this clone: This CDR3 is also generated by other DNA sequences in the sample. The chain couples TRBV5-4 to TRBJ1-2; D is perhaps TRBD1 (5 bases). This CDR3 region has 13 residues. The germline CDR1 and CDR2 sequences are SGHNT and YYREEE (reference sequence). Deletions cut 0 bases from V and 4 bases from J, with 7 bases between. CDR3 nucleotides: TGTGCCAGCAGCTTGGGGGGGACCTATGGCTACACCTTC. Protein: CASSLGGTYGYTF.